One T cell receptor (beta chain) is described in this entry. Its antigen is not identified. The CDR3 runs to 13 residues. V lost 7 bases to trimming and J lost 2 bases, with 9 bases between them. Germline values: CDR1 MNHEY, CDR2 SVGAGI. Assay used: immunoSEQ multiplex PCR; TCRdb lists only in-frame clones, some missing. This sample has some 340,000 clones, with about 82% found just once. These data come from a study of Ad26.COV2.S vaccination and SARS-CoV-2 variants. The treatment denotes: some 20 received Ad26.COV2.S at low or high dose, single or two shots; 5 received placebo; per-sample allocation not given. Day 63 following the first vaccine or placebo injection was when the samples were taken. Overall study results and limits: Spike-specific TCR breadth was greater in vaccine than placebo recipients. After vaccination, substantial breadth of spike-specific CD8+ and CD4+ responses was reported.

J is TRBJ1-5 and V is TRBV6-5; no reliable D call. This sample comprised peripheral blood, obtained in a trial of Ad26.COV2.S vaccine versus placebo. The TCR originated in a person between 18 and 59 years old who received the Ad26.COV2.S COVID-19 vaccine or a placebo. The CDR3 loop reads CASIETGNQPQHF. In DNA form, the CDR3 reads TGTGCCAGCATCGAGACGGGCAATCAGCCCCAGCATTTT.